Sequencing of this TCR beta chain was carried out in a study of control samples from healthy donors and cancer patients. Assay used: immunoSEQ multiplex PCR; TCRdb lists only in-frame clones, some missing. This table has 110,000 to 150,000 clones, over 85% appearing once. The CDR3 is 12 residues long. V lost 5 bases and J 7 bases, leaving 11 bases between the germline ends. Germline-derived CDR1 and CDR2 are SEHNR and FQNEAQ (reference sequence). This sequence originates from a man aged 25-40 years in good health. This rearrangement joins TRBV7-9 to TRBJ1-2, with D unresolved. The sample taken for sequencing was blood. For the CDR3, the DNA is TGTGCCAGCAGCAAGGAGGGTCTTGGCTACACCTTC. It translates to CASSKEGLGYTF.